This is a list of T cell receptor beta chains from one sample in a study of breast tumors, draining lymph nodes, adjacent tissues. TCRdb redid the calling of the multiplex PCR reads with MiXCR, one entry per CDR3 protein. The sample has roughly 110,000 distinct CDR3 sequences, about 30% seen once; the top ten hold around 6%. Sequenced material: axillary lymph node tissue. These TCRs come from a female donor with breast cancer. Some clones in this sample may be carry-over from other donors' samples. The CDR3 runs from the conserved cysteine through the conserved F or W. Each record gives: CDR3 DNA, CDR3 protein, J gene, D gene, clone size, V gene. A D gene is named only where the DNA matches it firmly. Clone size, where shown, is once, few, many, or a class for clones that have expanded.

CDR3nt: TGTGCCAGCACCGGGACAGCTCGCAATCAGCCCCAGCATTTT; CDR3aa: CASTGTARNQPQHF; j_gene: TRBJ1-5; d_gene: TRBD1; abundance: many; v_gene: TRBV6-2/TRBV6-3
CDR3nt: TGTGCCAGCAGTGGGGGAGGGGATAAGGGAGCGGTTAACAATGAGCAGTTCTTC; CDR3aa: CASSGGGDKGAVNNEQFF; j_gene: TRBJ2-1; d_gene: TRBD2; abundance: -; v_gene: TRBV25-1
CDR3nt: TGTGCTAGTGGGAAATATCGGGACACTTCCTCCGGTGGCCAGTACTTC; CDR3aa: CASGKYRDTSSGGQYF; j_gene: TRBJ2-5; d_gene: -; abundance: -; v_gene: TRBV12-5
CDR3nt: TGTGCCAGCAGTGACAGAGTGGGTCTAGCGGGAGGGAGTAATTCACCCCTCCACTTT; CDR3aa: CASSDRVGLAGGSNSPLHF; j_gene: TRBJ1-6; d_gene: -; abundance: -; v_gene: TRBV6-4
CDR3nt: TGTGCCAGCAGTTTAGGCGGGAGGGTTTACGAGCAGTACTTC; CDR3aa: CASSLGGRVYEQYF; j_gene: TRBJ2-7; d_gene: TRBD2; abundance: many; v_gene: TRBV28
CDR3nt: TGTGCCAGCAGTCTACAGGGGGCGATCAACGAGCAGTACTTC; CDR3aa: CASSLQGAINEQYF; j_gene: TRBJ2-7; d_gene: TRBD1; abundance: many; v_gene: TRBV28
CDR3nt: TGTGCCAGCAGCCAGGGTTTTTATGAAAAACTGTTTTTT; CDR3aa: CASSQGFYEKLFF; j_gene: TRBJ1-4; d_gene: -; abundance: many; v_gene: TRBV14
CDR3nt: TGTGCCAGCAGCCTGGACAGATGGGCCTCACCCCTCCACTTT; CDR3aa: CASSLDRWASPLHF; j_gene: TRBJ1-6; d_gene: -; abundance: -; v_gene: TRBV2
CDR3nt: TGTGCCAGCAGCCCCTTAGGGCCTCAGCCCCAGCATTTT; CDR3aa: CASSPLGPQPQHF; j_gene: TRBJ1-5; d_gene: -; abundance: many; v_gene: TRBV6-1
CDR3nt: TGTGCCAGCTCAATATTAGCGGGGAGCACAGATACGCAGTATTTT; CDR3aa: CASSILAGSTDTQYF; j_gene: TRBJ2-3; d_gene: TRBD2; abundance: few; v_gene: TRBV18
CDR3nt: TGTGCCAGCAGCCAAGGCAGCGGGAGGGCCGAGCAGTACTTC; CDR3aa: CASSQGSGRAEQYF; j_gene: TRBJ2-7; d_gene: TRBD2; abundance: many; v_gene: TRBV3-1
CDR3nt: -; CDR3aa: CASSLMTREAFFGQGNQPQHF; j_gene: TRBJ1-5; d_gene: -; abundance: -; v_gene: TRBV14
CDR3nt: -; CDR3aa: CSAPLLPGSTDTQYFGPGTRLTF; j_gene: TRBJ2-6; d_gene: -; abundance: -; v_gene: TRBV20-1
CDR3nt: TGCAGCGTGGGCCCTGGGGCCAACGTCCTGACTTTC; CDR3aa: CSVGPGANVLTF; j_gene: TRBJ2-6; d_gene: -; abundance: -; v_gene: TRBV29-1
CDR3nt: TGCAGCGCGCGACAGGGCGAAAATTCACCCCTCCACTTT; CDR3aa: CSARQGENSPLHF; j_gene: TRBJ1-6; d_gene: TRBD1; abundance: many; v_gene: TRBV29-1